These 31 T cell receptor beta chains came from one sample sequenced in a study of monozygotic twins with inflammatory bowel disease. TCRdb reprocessed the 5' RACE reads and keeps a single row for each CDR3 protein, giving no DNA. This table holds more than 350,000 distinct CDR3 sequences. The source material was blood. These receptors all come from a human donor with ulcerative colitis or Crohn's disease, or a healthy co-twin of an affected twin (not recorded which).

The chain employs TRBV7-6 and TRBJ2-3; TCRdb's assignment of TRBD2 cannot be checked, as there is no DNA. The germline gives CDR1 SGHVS, CDR2 FNYEAQ. The CDR3 spans 20 residues. This CDR3 is CASSLAPTSGGSTSTDTQYF.

This chain uses TRBV19 with TRBJ1-5; TCRdb calls TRBD1, which cannot be checked without DNA. From germline, CDR1 is LNHDA and CDR2 SQIVND (reference sequence). The CDR3 contains 16 residues. This chain's CDR3 is CASSIGGAGSNQPQHF.

The chain combines TRBV27 with TRBJ2-5; absent DNA, TCRdb's TRBD2 call cannot be checked. Germline lookup yields CDR1 MNHEY and CDR2 SMNVEV (reference sequence). The CDR3 sequence is 15 residues long. The CDR3 region is CASSLWEGGQETQYF.

V usage is TRBV9 and J usage is TRBJ2-7; TCRdb designates TRBD2, a call that cannot be tested without DNA. Germline assignment: CDR1 SGDLS and CDR2 YYNGEE. This CDR3 has 17 amino acids. The CDR3 reads CASSVGTSGSSNYEQYF.

V is TRBV5-1 and J is TRBJ2-2; TCRdb's D call of TRBD2 is untestable without DNA. The CDR3 consists of 15 residues. Germline loops: CDR1 SGHRS, CDR2 YFSETQ. CDR3 loop: CASSFLAGVNGELFF. Supplemented by reference TRBV5-1 and TRBJ2-2, the full variable domain reads KAGVTQTPRYLIKTRGQQVTLSCSPISGHRSVSWYQQTPGQGLQFLFEYFSETQRNKGNFPGRFSGRQFSNSRSEMNVSTLELGDSALYLCASSFLAGVNGELFFGEGSRLTVL.

The genes are TRBV7-2 and TRBJ2-7; TCRdb's D call of TRBD2 is untestable without DNA. The CDR3 loop spans 15 amino acids. Germline V gives CDR1 SGHTA, CDR2 FQGNSA. CDR3 region: CASSSTRRLAGEQYF. The variable domain in full, with the rest retrieved from reference TRBV7-2 and TRBJ2-7, is GAGVSQSPSNKVTEKGKDVELRCDPISGHTALYWYRQSLGQGLEFLIYFQGNSAPDKSGLPSDRFSAERTGGSVSTLTIQRTQQEDSAVYLCASSSTRRLAGEQYFGPGTRLTVT.

J is TRBJ2-1 and V is TRBV25-1; TCRdb designates TRBD1, a call that cannot be tested without DNA. Germline values: CDR1 MGHDK, CDR2 SYGVNS. CDR3 length equals 14 residues. CDR3 loop: CASSEPGTGNEQFF.

The chain links TRBV3-1 to TRBJ2-1; TCRdb calls TRBD2, which cannot be checked without DNA. This CDR3 comprises 15 residues. The germline V gene has CDR1 LGHDT and CDR2 YNNKEL (reference sequence). The CDR3 reads CASSLGTSGTNEQFF.

This rearrangement joins TRBV7-3 to TRBJ2-5; as DNA is missing, the TRBD1 call by TCRdb cannot be tested. The CDR3 totals 16 residues. The germline V gene has CDR1 SGHTA and CDR2 FQGTGA. Here the CDR3 reads CASSLVQGGAPGTQYF.

The gene calls are TRBV5-1 and TRBJ2-3; checking the TCRdb D call of TRBD1 is not possible without DNA. The CDR3 runs 16 residues. Germline assignment: CDR1 SGHRS and CDR2 YFSETQ. CDR3: CASSSGGTGVSDTQYF.

The chain carries TRBV20-1 and TRBJ2-5. The germline CDR1 and CDR2 sequences are DFQATT and SNEGSKA (reference sequence). This CDR3 contains 11 residues. The CDR3 here is CSARDLQGSYF.

The rearrangement links TRBV6-1 to TRBJ2-3; without DNA, the TCRdb call of TRBD2 cannot be checked. Looked up from germline, CDR1 is MNHNS and CDR2 is SASEGT. The CDR3 is made up of 16 amino acids. The CDR3 region is CASSERSTSGLNTQYF.

The rearrangement links TRBV7-2 to TRBJ2-7; TCRdb's D gene call, TRBD2, goes unchecked for lack of DNA. Germline V gives CDR1 SGHTA, CDR2 FQGNSA. CDR3 length: 15 residues. The CDR3: CASSLRAVGGGEQYF.

The chain recombines TRBV7-2 with TRBJ2-1; TCRdb's assignment of TRBD1 cannot be checked, as there is no DNA. The length of the CDR3 is 15 residues. Germline V gene sequence: CDR1 SGHTA, CDR2 FQGNSA. CDR3 loop: CASSSRDRGHFFQFF.

The CDR3 protein is CASSPPTDTYEQYF. V is TRBV18 and J is TRBJ2-7. This CDR3 is built from 14 residues. The germline CDR1 and CDR2 sequences are KGHSH and LQKENI.

V and J are TRBV5-1 and TRBJ2-7; the D call of TRBD2 rests on TCRdb alone, since no DNA is present to check it. Germline values: CDR1 SGHRS, CDR2 YFSETQ. The CDR3 consists of 15 residues. This CDR3 reads CASSQGGGHSYEQYF. Full variable domain (outside the CDR3, taken from reference TRBV5-1 and TRBJ2-7): KAGVTQTPRYLIKTRGQQVTLSCSPISGHRSVSWYQQTPGQGLQFLFEYFSETQRNKGNFPGRFSGRQFSNSRSEMNVSTLELGDSALYLCASSQGGGHSYEQYFGPGTRLTVT.

V usage is TRBV7-9 and J usage is TRBJ2-7. The CDR3 contains 12 residues. The V gene's germline CDR1 is SEHNR and CDR2 FQNEAQ (reference sequence). CDR3 loop: CASSLGVYEQYF. Filled out from reference TRBV7-9 and TRBJ2-7, the complete variable domain reads DTGVSQNPRHKITKRGQNVTFRCDPISEHNRLYWYRQTLGQGPEFLTYFQNEAQLEKSRLLSDRFSAERPKGSFSTLEIQRTEQGDSAMYLCASSLGVYEQYFGPGTRLTVT.

This chain uses TRBV5-1 with TRBJ2-3; TCRdb lists TRBD1, though no DNA is available to test this call. CDR1 and CDR2 (germline): SGHRS, YFSETQ. CDR3 length: 18 amino acids. CDR3 amino acids: CASSLGGGHLHFTDTQYF.

CDR3 sequence: CASSWGERTEAFF. The V gene is TRBV16, the J gene TRBJ1-1; the D call from TCRdb, TRBD1, cannot be confirmed without DNA. Germline CDR1 is KGHSY and CDR2 is FQNENV. CDR3 length: 13 residues.

This chain connects TRBV7-3 to TRBJ2-3; TCRdb returns TRBD1, unconfirmable since there is no DNA. CDR1 and CDR2 (germline): SGHTA, FQGTGA. The CDR3 has 15 residues. CDR3 residues: CASSFGGALSDTQYF.

V is TRBV20-1 and J is TRBJ2-5; TCRdb designates TRBD2, a call that cannot be tested without DNA. CDR1 and CDR2 (germline): DFQATT, SNEGSKA (reference sequence). The CDR3 runs 16 residues. Here the CDR3 reads CSATKSPGTSFETQYF.

The chain combines TRBV6-1 with TRBJ2-2; TCRdb reports TRBD2, a call that lacks DNA to check it against. The CDR3 runs to 16 residues. Germline loops: CDR1 MNHNS, CDR2 SASEGT. This chain's CDR3 is CASRTGLLTNTGELFF.

The CDR3 region is CASTEAPDTQYF. The chain is built from TRBV28 and TRBJ2-3. Germline V gives CDR1 MDHEN, CDR2 SYDVKM. The CDR3 has 12 amino acids.

V is TRBV29-1 and J is TRBJ1-4; the D call of TRBD1 rests on TCRdb alone, since no DNA is present to check it. This CDR3 is 15 amino acids long. Germline CDR1 and CDR2: SQVTM and ANQGSEA. The CDR3 spells CSVLDPGQGSEKLFF.

The J gene is TRBJ2-2, the V gene TRBV19. CDR3 length: 14 residues. Per germline, CDR1 LNHDA and CDR2 SQIVND (reference sequence). The CDR3 protein is CASSIGGRGGELFF.

CDR3 protein: CASSSLAGGSDEQYF. The chain couples TRBV5-1 to TRBJ2-7; TCRdb outputs TRBD2, but without DNA this stays unchecked. The germline V gene has CDR1 SGHRS and CDR2 YFSETQ. CDR3 length: 15 residues.

CDR3 in amino acids: CSVGGLISPETEAFF. The chain joins TRBV29-1 to TRBJ1-1; TCRdb outputs TRBD1, but without DNA this stays unchecked. The V gene's germline CDR1 is SQVTM and CDR2 ANQGSEA. This CDR3 spans 15 amino acids. The complete variable domain, with remaining parts taken from reference TRBV29-1 and TRBJ1-1, reads SAVISQKPSRDICQRGTSLTIQCQVDSQVTMMFWYRQQPGQSLTLIATANQGSEATYESGFVIDKFPISRPNLTFSTLTVSNMSPEDSSIYLCSVGGLISPETEAFFGQGTRLTVV.

This chain uses TRBV7-9 with TRBJ2-5; the D call of TRBD1 rests on TCRdb alone, since no DNA is present to check it. The germline V gene has CDR1 SEHNR and CDR2 FQNEAQ (reference sequence). This CDR3 spans 15 amino acids. The CDR3 reads CASSFGDRDQETQYF.

This chain links TRBV5-1 with TRBJ2-7; TCRdb designates TRBD2, a call that cannot be tested without DNA. The CDR3 runs to 15 residues. Looked up from germline, CDR1 is SGHRS and CDR2 is YFSETQ. CDR3 protein: CASSFSGGLTYEQYF.

The rearrangement uses TRBV12-3 or TRBV12-4 and TRBJ1-1; TCRdb gives TRBD1 as the D gene, but with no DNA this cannot be confirmed. The CDR3 covers 12 residues. The CDR3 spells CASRYRGTEAFF.

The J gene is TRBJ2-5, the V gene TRBV3-1; TCRdb's D gene call, TRBD2, goes unchecked for lack of DNA. Germline CDR1 reads LGHDT; CDR2 reads YNNKEL (reference sequence). The CDR3 spans 15 residues. This CDR3 reads CASSHRLAGKETQYF.